This record covers a single T cell receptor (beta chain). Its antigen target is currently unknown. Per-base qualities were not stored, and no clone one base away is much larger. Enrolling through a virtual design, the prospective study's participants ranged in age from about 18 to 100 years and lived across 24 United States geographic areas. To assign participants to cohorts, the prospective study relied on clinical history that participants themselves reported in a screening survey and a study questionnaire. Exposed participants had been in contact with someone with a PCR-confirmed or clinician-diagnosed COVID-19 case within 2 weeks of study entry. Mobile phlebotomists in the prospective study collected whole blood, serum and a nasopharyngeal or oropharyngeal swab from every participant. Prospective study participants could optionally give additional blood draws and questionnaires over an approximately 2-month period. Blood samples from the prospective study were shipped frozen or at room temperature prior to DNA extraction.

Germline trimming: 6 bases from V, 1 base from J; junction bases outside gene matches: 5. The CDR3 goes from the cysteine to the phenylalanine over 14 residues. This entry keeps only the CDR3 DNA: 42 bases, framed from base 1. The germline V gene supplies CDR1 SNHLY and CDR2 FYNNEI. TCRbeta CDR3 regions were amplified from genomic DNA using the immunoSEQ Assay, a bias-controlled multiplex PCR. Turning to the authors' computational methods: The number of nucleated cells in each sample was estimated by amplification of reference gene primers within the assay. To quantify the absolute abundance of each unique TCRbeta CDR3 rearrangement, sequence reads were collapsed and filtered. For each sample, productive Simpson clonality was calculated by taking the square root of Simpson's diversity index across productive rearrangements. TCRdb stores this immuneACCESS table with in-frame sequences only. Part of the clones is absent; in the studies checked, under half of the shortfall reflects unresolved V genes, and no reason is known for the rest. The D gene and trimming were derived from the DNA, and the V and J assignments and clone size from that table. The sample includes about 270,000 clones, with 75% to 95% observed a single time. The leading ten clones occupy about 3% of the sample.

This entry comes from a study of blood T cell repertoires in COVID-19 (dated by TCRdb to 2018 to 2021). Looking at the study overall: Samples from collaborators originated in the United States, Italy and Spain and spanned both the acute and convalescent phases of COVID-19. The samples were drawn from two sources: the first 160 participants of the ongoing ImmuneRACE study, and approximately 1,300 subjects contributed by 6 global collaborators. A freely available public database, intended as a resource for researchers studying the immune response to SARS-CoV-2, is where the repertoires were released. The prospective study material was composed of cDNA or gDNA derived from T cells, B-cell-depleted T cells, or PBMCs. The dataset comprised deeply sampled blood TCRbeta repertoires from subjects exposed to, actively infected with, or recovered from COVID-19. Where available, HLA class I and class II types were taken from metadata supplied by the sample provider and were not determined by assay-based typing. Nearly every sample came with metadata listing a de-identified subject ID, COVID-19 status, age in years and sex.

Overall study results and their limits: Clinical and demographic metadata were provided uncurated, with the amount varying by source and participant.

The material sequenced was PBMCs or T cells enriched from blood (not recorded which). The sequence links TRBV2 to TRBJ1-1, with 7 bases aligning to TRBD1. This TCR was recovered from a man aged 40-50 years who had been exposed to COVID-19. The CDR3 sequence is CASRTQGGNTEAFF. The bases are TGTGCCAGCAGAACCCAGGGGGGGAACACTGAAGCTTTCTTT.